The clone carrying this TCR beta chain occurred a few times. The entry originates in a study of T cell changes during pregnancy in multiple sclerosis. Sequenced by immunoSEQ multiplex PCR; TCRdb stores in-frame clones only, minus some. The table has 40,000 to 45,000 clones, 88% seen once; the top ten hold roughly 5.5%. There are 16 residues in the CDR3. The V end was cut by 3 bases, the J end by 0 bases, with 15 bases between. Germline V gene sequence: CDR1 SNHLY, CDR2 FYNNEI. The rearrangement links TRBV2 to TRBJ2-7; D not certain. This clonotype was sampled from a female donor in good health, enrolled as a control in a pregnancy study. The sample here was CD8+ T cells from peripheral blood mononuclear cells, taken after pregnancy. The CDR3 region is CASSDLDRVNSYEQYF. The CDR3 DNA is TGTGCCAGCAGTGATCTCGACCGGGTTAACTCCTACGAGCAGTACTTC.